The next 8 T cell receptor beta chains were all read from a single sample in a study of blood T cell repertoires in COVID-19. The assay was immunoSEQ multiplex PCR, and TCRdb's table has in-frame clones only and misses some. The data show around 180,000 clones, roughly 88% seen once. Source material: peripheral blood. All receptors derive from a man between 60 and 75 years old with acute or convalescent COVID-19.

The V gene is TRBV9, the J gene TRBJ1-2; D gene unclear. From germline, CDR1 is SGDLS and CDR2 YYNGEE. The CDR3 sequence is 15 residues long. The V end lost 0 bases, the J end lost 4 bases, and 13 bases lay between the germline ends. DNA of the CDR3: TGTGCCAGCAGCGTAGATAGGCAGGCAGGCTATGGCTACACCTTC. Its protein is CASSVDRQAGYGYTF.

The genes are TRBV7-3 and TRBJ1-2; D might be TRBD1 (5 bases). Between the trimmed V and J ends, which lost 1 base and 7 bases, there was a span of 10 bases. This CDR3 comprises 13 residues. The germline V gene has CDR1 SGHTA and CDR2 FQGTGA. The CDR3 region is CASSLNVQGGYTF. CDR3 nucleotide sequence: TGTGCCAGCAGCTTAAACGTCCAGGGTGGCTACACCTTC.

V usage is TRBV27 and J usage is TRBJ2-1, with 11 bases fitting TRBD1. With 6 bases clipped from V and 8 bases from J, the junction kept 9 bases outside the gene matches. The CDR3 is made up of 15 amino acids. The germline V gene encodes CDR1 MNHEY and CDR2 SMNVEV (reference sequence). DNA for the CDR3: TGTGCCAGCAGCCTCCGGGACAGGGGGAGTTATGAGCAGTTCTTC. This encodes CASSLRDRGSYEQFF.

This chain connects TRBV14 to TRBJ2-7, with 8 bases that match TRBD2. This CDR3 contains 16 residues. The germline gives CDR1 SGHDN, CDR2 FVKESK. The V segment lost 2 bases and the J segment 5 bases; nucleotides outside the gene matches: 11. The CDR3 bases are TGTGCCAGCAGCCAAATGAGCGGGAGACGCAGAGACGAGCAGTACTTC. As protein: CASSQMSGRRRDEQYF.

The chain couples TRBV6-5 to TRBJ2-1; TRBD2 agrees at 10 bases. The CDR3 totals 15 residues. The ends lost 4 bases at V and 8 bases at J; junction bases unmatched: 8. CDR1 MNHEY and CDR2 SVGAGI come from the germline V gene. The CDR3 DNA reads TGTGCCAGCAGTTGGCTAGCGGGAGCCAGGGATGAGCAGTTCTTC. Its translation: CASSWLAGARDEQFF.

V usage is TRBV6-2 or TRBV6-3 and J usage is TRBJ2-7; D perhaps matches TRBD2 (7 bases). V lost 4 bases and J 0 bases, leaving 13 bases between the germline ends. Germline V gives CDR1 MNHEY, CDR2 SVGEGT. This CDR3 spans 15 amino acids. CDR3 DNA: TGTGCCAGCAGTTGGGGGGGGCCGAGCTCCTACGAGCAGTACTTC. This gives the protein CASSWGGPSSYEQYF.

This chain links TRBV11-2 with TRBJ2-1; the match to TRBD1 covers 10 bases. V shed 5 bases and J 1 base; nucleotides not matched to a gene: 2. Germline loops: CDR1 SGHAT, CDR2 FQNNGV. The CDR3 loop spans 15 amino acids. In DNA, the CDR3 is TGTGCCAGCAGCCGGACAGGGGGGTCCTACAATGAGCAGTTCTTC. This encodes CASSRTGGSYNEQFF.

This rearrangement joins TRBV28 to TRBJ1-5; D unclear. The CDR3 consists of 13 residues. Between the trimmed V and J ends, which lost 5 bases and 7 bases, there was a span of 12 bases. CDR1 and CDR2 (germline): MDHEN, SYDVKM. The CDR3 nucleotides are TGTGCCAGCAGTCCACCCCCCAGACAGCCCCAGCATTTT. Its protein is CASSPPPRQPQHF. The full variable domain, with the rest looked up from reference TRBV28 and TRBJ1-5, is DVKVTQSSRYLVKRTGEKVFLECVQDMDHENMFWYRQDPGLGLRLIYFSYDVKMKEKGDIPEGYSVSREKKERFSLILESASTNQTSMYLCASSPPPRQPQHFGDGTRLSIL.